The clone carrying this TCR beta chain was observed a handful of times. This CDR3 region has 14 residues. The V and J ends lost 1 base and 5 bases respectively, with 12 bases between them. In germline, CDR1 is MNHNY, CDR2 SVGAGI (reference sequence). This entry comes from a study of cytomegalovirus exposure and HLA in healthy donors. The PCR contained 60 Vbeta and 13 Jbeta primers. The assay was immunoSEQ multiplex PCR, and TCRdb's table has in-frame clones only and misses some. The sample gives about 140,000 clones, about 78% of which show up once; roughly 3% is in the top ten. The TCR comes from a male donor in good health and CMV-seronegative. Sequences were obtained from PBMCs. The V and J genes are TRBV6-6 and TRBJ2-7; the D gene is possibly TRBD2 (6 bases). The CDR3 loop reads CASSYLRGGDEQYF. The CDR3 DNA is TGTGCCAGCAGTTACTTGCGGGGAGGAGACGAGCAGTACTTC.